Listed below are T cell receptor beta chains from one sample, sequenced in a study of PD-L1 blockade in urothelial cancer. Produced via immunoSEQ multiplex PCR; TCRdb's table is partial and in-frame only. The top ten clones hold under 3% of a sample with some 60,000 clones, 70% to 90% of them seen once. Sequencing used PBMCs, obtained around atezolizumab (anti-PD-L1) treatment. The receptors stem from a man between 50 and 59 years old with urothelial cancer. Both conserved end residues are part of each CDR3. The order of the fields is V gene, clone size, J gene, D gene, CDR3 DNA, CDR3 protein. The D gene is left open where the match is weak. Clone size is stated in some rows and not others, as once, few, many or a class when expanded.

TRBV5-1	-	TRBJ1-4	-	TGCGCCAGCAGCTTGGCCCAACAGAATAATGAAAAACTGTTTTTT	CASSLAQQNNEKLFF
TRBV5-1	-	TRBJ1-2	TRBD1	TGCGCCAGCAGCCCAGGACAGGGGGAATATGGCTACACCTTC	CASSPGQGEYGYTF
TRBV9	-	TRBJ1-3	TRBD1	TGTGCCAGCAGCGCGACCCAGGGGGCCGGAAACACCATATATTTT	CASSATQGAGNTIYF
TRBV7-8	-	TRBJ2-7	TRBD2	TGTGCCAGCAGCTTAGGACTAGCGGAAAGCTACGAGCAGTACTTC	CASSLGLAESYEQYF
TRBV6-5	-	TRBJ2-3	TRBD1	TGTGCCAGCAGGCCTCGACAGGGGCATACGCAGTATTTT	CASRPRQGHTQYF
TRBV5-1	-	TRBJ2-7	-	TGCGCCAGCAGCTTACAGGAGGGGGAGCAGTACTTC	CASSLQEGEQYF
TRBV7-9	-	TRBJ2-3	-	TGTGCCAGCAGCTTAGTTTCGGGGGCAGGGGGAGATACGCAGTATTTT	CASSLVSGAGGDTQYF
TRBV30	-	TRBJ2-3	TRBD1	TGTGCCTGGACCGGACAGGGCTACACAGATACGCAGTATTTT	CAWTGQGYTDTQYF
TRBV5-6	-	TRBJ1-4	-	TGTGCCAGCAGCCCCGGGGGAAGCGAAAAACTGTTTTTT	CASSPGGSEKLFF
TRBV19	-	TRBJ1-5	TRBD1	TGTGCCAGTAGTTCGACCGGGACAGGAGACAATCAGCCCCAGCATTTT	CASSSTGTGDNQPQHF
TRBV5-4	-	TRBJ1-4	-	TGTGCCAGCAGCTTGGCGGGGAATGAAAAACTGTTTTTT	CASSLAGNEKLFF
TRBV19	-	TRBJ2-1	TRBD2	TGTGCCAGTAGTATATCGGGACTAGCGAAATACAATGAGCAGTTCTTC	CASSISGLAKYNEQFF
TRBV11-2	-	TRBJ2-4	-	TGTGCCAGCAGCCCTACAGGGTTGGTGGTAGCCAAAAACATTCAGTACTTC	CASSPTGLVVAKNIQYF
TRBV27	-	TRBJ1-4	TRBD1	TGTGCCAGCAGGGAAGGGACAGGGATAGAAAAACTGTTTTTT	CASREGTGIEKLFF
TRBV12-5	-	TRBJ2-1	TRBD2	TGTGCTAGTGGTAAGGGACTAACGGGAGCCGATGAGCAGTTCTTC	CASGKGLTGADEQFF
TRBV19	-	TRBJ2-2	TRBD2	TGTGCCTCGAACCCCAGCGGGAGGGTGGCCGGGGAGCTGTTTTTT	CASNPSGRVAGELFF
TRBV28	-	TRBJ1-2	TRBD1	TGTGCCGGCCGGGACAGTCAAAACTATGGCTACACCTTC	CAGRDSQNYGYTF
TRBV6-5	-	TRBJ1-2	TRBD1	TGTGCCAGCAGTAGGGGACAGTTCAGTAACTATGGCTACACCTTC	CASSRGQFSNYGYTF
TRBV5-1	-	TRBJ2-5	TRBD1	TGCGCCAGCAGCTTGGACAGGGGGCGAGAGACCCAGTACTTC	CASSLDRGRETQYF
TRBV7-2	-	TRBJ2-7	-	TGTGCCAGCAGCCCCTCCGGCGGGCCCCAGTACGAGCAGTACTTC	CASSPSGGPQYEQYF
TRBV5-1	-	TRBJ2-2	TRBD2	TGCGCCAGCAGCTCCGGGGGGGCCACCGGGGAGCTGTTTTTT	CASSSGGATGELFF
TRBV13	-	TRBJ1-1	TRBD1	TGTGCCAGCTTGGACAGGGCGAACACTGAAGCTTTCTTT	CASLDRANTEAFF
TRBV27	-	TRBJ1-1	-	TGTGCCAGCAGTTTAGAACAGAACACTGAAGCTTTCTTT	CASSLEQNTEAFF
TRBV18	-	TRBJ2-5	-	TGTGCCAGCTCACCAAACAGGGACGAGACCCAGTACTTC	CASSPNRDETQYF
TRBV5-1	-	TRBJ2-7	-	TGCGCCAGCAGCTTGGCGACAGTGGGCTACGAGCAGTACTTC	CASSLATVGYEQYF
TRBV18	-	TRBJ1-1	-	TGTGCCAGCTCACAACAGGAGAACACTGAAGCTTTCTTT	CASSQQENTEAFF
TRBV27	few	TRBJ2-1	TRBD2	TGTGCCAGCAGTTTTCGCCTAGCGGGAGAGGGTCGCGATGAGCAGTTCTTC	CASSFRLAGEGRDEQFF
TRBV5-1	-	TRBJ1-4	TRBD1	TGCGCCAGCAGACGACAGGGTTCAACTAATGAAAAACTGTTTTTT	CASRRQGSTNEKLFF
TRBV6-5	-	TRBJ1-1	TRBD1	TGTGCCAGCAGTTACGGGGACAGGCAGGACACTGAAGCTTTCTTT	CASSYGDRQDTEAFF
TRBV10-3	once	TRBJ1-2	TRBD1	TGTGCCATCAGGGGGGGACAGCCGAACTATGGCTACACCTTC	CAIRGGQPNYGYTF
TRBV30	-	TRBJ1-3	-	TGTGCCTGGAGTGTAATGACAGCCGCTGGCACCATATATTTT	CAWSVMTAAGTIYF
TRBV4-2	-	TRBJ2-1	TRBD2	TGTGCCAGCAGCCAAGATTACCTAGCGGGCGCTCAGCAGTTCTTC	CASSQDYLAGAQQFF
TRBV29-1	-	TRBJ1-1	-	TGCAGCGTCCGATCCAGGGCTGACGCTGAAGCTTTCTTT	CSVRSRADAEAFF
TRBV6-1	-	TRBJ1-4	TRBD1	TGTGCCAGCAGTGACCGCCGGGACAGGGTGTTCTTAACTAATGAAAAACTGTTTTTT	CASSDRRDRVFLTNEKLFF
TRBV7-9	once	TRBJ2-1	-	TGTGCCAGCAGCTTAGGGCTAGACAATGAGCAGTTCTTC	CASSLGLDNEQFF
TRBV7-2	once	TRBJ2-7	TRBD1	TGTGCCAGCAGCCCCCGGACAGGGGGCGGCTACGAGCAGTACTTC	CASSPRTGGGYEQYF
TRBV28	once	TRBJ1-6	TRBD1	TGTGCCAGCAGTTTAATCCAGGGGGGACTCTATAATTCACCCCTCCACTTT	CASSLIQGGLYNSPLHF
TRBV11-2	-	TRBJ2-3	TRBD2	TGTGCCAGCAGGCCTGGAGCGGGAGAGTCAGATACGCAGTATTTT	CASRPGAGESDTQYF
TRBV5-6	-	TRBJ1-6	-	TGTGCCAGCAGCTGGAACAGTCGAAATTCACCCCTCCACTTT	CASSWNSRNSPLHF
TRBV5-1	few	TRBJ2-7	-	TGCGCCAGCAGCTCGGACGAGGGCTCCTACGAGCAGTACTTC	CASSSDEGSYEQYF
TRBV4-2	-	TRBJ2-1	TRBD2	TGTGCCAGCAGCCAGGGACTAGCGACCTACAATGAGCAGTTCTTC	CASSQGLATYNEQFF
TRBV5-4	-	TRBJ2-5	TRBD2	TGTGCCAGCAGCTTGTGGCAAGCGGGAGTATTGGGGACCCAGTACTTC	CASSLWQAGVLGTQYF